This T cell receptor (beta chain) emerged from a study of shared clonotypes between healthy human individuals. Notes on the study in general: The small donor group covered limited genetic and exposure diversity.

Worth noting for this clone: The antigen is unknown.

Assay used: immunoSEQ multiplex PCR; TCRdb lists only in-frame clones, some missing. The data hold approximately 320,000 clones, with approximately 79% observed a single time. The clonotype originates from a man between 25 and 39 years old in good health. Sequencing was performed on memory CD4+ T cells sorted from blood. The subset denotes: CD45RA-negative fraction.

The CDR3 sequence: CASTEYSNQPQHF. In DNA, the CDR3 is TGTGCCAGTACTGAGTATAGCAATCAGCCCCAGCATTTT. This chain joins TRBV19 and TRBJ1-5; unclear D gene. Germline CDR1 reads LNHDA; CDR2 reads SQIVND (reference sequence). V lost 7 bases to trimming and J lost 0 bases, with 7 bases between them. This CDR3 comprises 13 residues. The whole variable domain, remainder taken from reference TRBV19 and TRBJ1-5, is DGGITQSPKYLFRKEGQNVTLSCEQNLNHDAMYWYRQDPGQGLRLIYYSQIVNDFQKGDIAEGYSVSREKKESFPLTVTSAQKNPTAFYLCASTEYSNQPQHFGDGTRLSIL.